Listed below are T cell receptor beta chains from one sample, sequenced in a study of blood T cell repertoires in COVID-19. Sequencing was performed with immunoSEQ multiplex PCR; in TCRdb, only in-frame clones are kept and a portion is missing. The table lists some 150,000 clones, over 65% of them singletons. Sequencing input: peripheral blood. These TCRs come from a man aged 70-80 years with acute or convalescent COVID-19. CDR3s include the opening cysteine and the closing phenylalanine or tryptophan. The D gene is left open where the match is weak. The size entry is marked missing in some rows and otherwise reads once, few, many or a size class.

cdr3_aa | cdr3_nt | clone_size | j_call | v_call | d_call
CASSVRLQFYGYTF | TGTGCCAGCAGTGTCAGATTGCAGTTCTATGGCTACACCTTC | - | TRBJ1-2 | TRBV28 | -
CASSKGRLAGPKNYEQYF | TGTGCCAGCAGCAAAGGTCGCCTAGCGGGTCCCAAAAACTACGAGCAGTACTTC | - | TRBJ2-7 | TRBV21-1 | -
CASLARENTEAFF | TGTGCCAGCCTAGCTAGGGAGAACACTGAAGCTTTCTTT | - | TRBJ1-1 | TRBV12-3/TRBV12-4 | -
CASSPRQGLQFF | TGTGCCAGCAGCCCACGACAGGGTTTGCAGTTCTTC | - | TRBJ2-1 | TRBV7-8 | TRBD1
CASSLAGGSNQPQHF | TGTGCCAGCAGCTTAGCCGGGGGGAGCAATCAGCCCCAGCATTTT | - | TRBJ1-5 | TRBV7-2 | -
CAADSAGVNQPQHF | TGTGCCGCGGACTCTGCAGGGGTAAATCAGCCCCAGCATTTT | - | TRBJ1-5 | TRBV6-5 | -
CASSSPAVETQYF | TGCGCCAGCAGCTCCCCAGCGGTGGAGACCCAGTACTTC | - | TRBJ2-5 | TRBV5-1 | -
CASSFQGYEKLFF | TGTGCCAGCAGTTTTCAGGGGTATGAAAAACTGTTTTTT | - | TRBJ1-4 | TRBV28 | -
CASSPIQGTQYF | TGTGCCAGCAGCCCTATCCAGGGGACCCAGTACTTC | few | TRBJ2-5 | TRBV7-2 | -
CASSLALAGRNEQYF | TGTGCCAGCAGCTTAGCACTAGCGGGACGTAACGAGCAGTACTTC | - | TRBJ2-7 | TRBV11-2 | TRBD2
CASSLKEETQYF | TGTGCCAGCTCACTTAAAGAGGAGACCCAGTACTTC | - | TRBJ2-5 | TRBV18 | -
CASRTSTGSGELFF | TGTGCCAGCAGAACTTCTACAGGGTCCGGGGAGCTGTTTTTT | - | TRBJ2-2 | TRBV7-8 | -
CASKKGDFDTEAFF | TGTGCCTCGAAAAAAGGGGATTTCGACACTGAAGCTTTCTTT | - | TRBJ1-1 | TRBV28 | -
CASSLAQATPEAFF | TGTGCCAGCAGCTTGGCCCAGGCTACGCCTGAAGCTTTCTTT | - | TRBJ1-1 | TRBV5-4 | -
CASSGRDNYNEQFF | TGTGCCAGCAGTGGTCGGGACAACTACAATGAGCAGTTCTTC | - | TRBJ2-1 | TRBV25-1 | -
CASSPRTDSGNTIYF | TGTGCCAGCTCACCACGGACTGACTCTGGAAACACCATATATTTT | once | TRBJ1-3 | TRBV18 | -
CASSANRGNTEAFF | TGCGCCAGCAGCGCAAACCGGGGTAACACTGAAGCTTTCTTT | - | TRBJ1-1 | TRBV5-1 | -
CSAKETLRGYTF | TGCAGCGCCAAGGAGACTCTTCGTGGCTACACCTTC | few | TRBJ1-2 | TRBV29-1 | -
CAISEWLATTGANVLTF | TGTGCCATCAGTGAGTGGTTAGCAACTACGGGGGCCAACGTCCTGACTTTC | - | TRBJ2-6 | TRBV10-3 | -
CASKVAGAYEQYF | TGTGCCAGCAAGGTAGCGGGGGCCTACGAGCAGTACTTC | - | TRBJ2-7 | TRBV6-5 | TRBD2
CASSSAGGPISGNTIYF | TGTGCCAGCAGTTCCGCCGGGGGGCCTATCTCTGGAAACACCATATATTTT | - | TRBJ1-3 | TRBV28 | -
CATSDPGQNEKLFF | TGTGCCACCAGTGATCCCGGACAGAATGAAAAACTGTTTTTT | - | TRBJ1-4 | TRBV24-1 | -
CAWSRGLAAETQYF | TGTGCCTGGAGTCGTGGACTAGCGGCAGAGACCCAGTACTTC | - | TRBJ2-5 | TRBV30 | TRBD2
CASSLGGAARSVQTQYF | TGTGCCAGCAGCTTAGGCGGGGCCGCTAGGTCCGTCCAGACCCAGTACTTC | few | TRBJ2-5 | TRBV7-6 | -
CASRPSGAPYGYTF | TGTGCCAGCAGACCCTCAGGGGCCCCCTATGGCTACACCTTC | once | TRBJ1-2 | TRBV6-5 | -
CASSQRTTTSTEAFF | TGTGCCAGCAGCCAACGAACTACTACCTCCACTGAAGCTTTCTTT | - | TRBJ1-1 | TRBV3-1/TRBV3-2 | -
CASSEGAGQKNSPLHF | TGCGCCAGCAGCGAGGGGGCTGGACAGAAGAATTCACCCCTCCACTTT | - | TRBJ1-6 | TRBV5-1 | TRBD1
CAWSARGGGSEAFF | TGTGCCTGGAGCGCTAGGGGCGGGGGGTCTGAAGCTTTCTTT | once | TRBJ1-1 | TRBV30 | -
CASSPGQGAYEQYF | TGTGCCAGCAGCCCCGGACAGGGAGCCTACGAGCAGTACTTC | - | TRBJ2-7 | TRBV7-6 | TRBD1
CASSSLAGAAQYF | TGTGCCAGCAGTTCCTTAGCGGGAGCGGCCCAGTACTTC | few | TRBJ2-5 | TRBV6-6 | TRBD2
CASSPPGTGGTGELFF | TGTGCCAGCTCACCACCGGGGACAGGGGGTACCGGGGAGCTGTTTTTT | - | TRBJ2-2 | TRBV18 | TRBD1
CASSSLTGAFTDTQYF | TGTGCCAGCAGCTCGCTGACAGGAGCCTTCACAGATACGCAGTATTTT | - | TRBJ2-3 | TRBV11-2 | -
CANSPLGTGGVRVPDTQYF | TGTGCCAACAGTCCCCTAGGGACAGGGGGCGTAAGGGTCCCTGATACGCAGTATTTT | - | TRBJ2-3 | TRBV27 | TRBD1
CATRDRANYGYTF | TGTGCCACCCGGGACAGAGCTAACTATGGCTACACCTTC | - | TRBJ1-2 | TRBV19 | TRBD1
CASALGQRNTEAFF | TGTGCCAGCGCACTTGGACAGAGGAACACTGAAGCTTTCTTT | - | TRBJ1-1 | TRBV6-6 | -
CASSFLWQGDTEAFF | TGTGCCAGTAGCTTCCTGTGGCAGGGGGATACTGAAGCTTTCTTT | - | TRBJ1-1 | TRBV19 | TRBD1
CASSIRGHQPQHF | TGTGCCAGCAGCATAAGGGGGCATCAGCCCCAGCATTTT | - | TRBJ1-5 | TRBV11-2 | TRBD1
CASSRGGPDTQYF | TGTGCCAGCAGCCGGGGGGGACCAGATACGCAGTATTTT | - | TRBJ2-3 | TRBV7-9 | TRBD2
CATLQASGSVGELFF | TGTGCCACCCTCCAGGCGAGCGGGAGTGTCGGGGAGCTGTTTTTT | - | TRBJ2-2 | TRBV15 | TRBD2
CASIPGKASLNQPQHF | TGTGCCAGTATTCCGGGGAAAGCCAGCCTTAATCAGCCCCAGCATTTT | - | TRBJ1-5 | TRBV19 | -
CASSFRTGSSSYNEQFF | TGTGCCAGCAGTTTCAGGACAGGGTCCAGCTCCTACAATGAGCAGTTCTTC | - | TRBJ2-1 | TRBV27 | TRBD1
CSVSVTGGMNTEAFF | TGCAGCGTTTCCGTCACAGGGGGCATGAACACTGAAGCTTTCTTT | few | TRBJ1-1 | TRBV29-1 | TRBD1